A selection of T cell receptor beta chains follows, all from one sample in a study of patients and donors after allogeneic stem cell transplantation. TCRdb recomputed calls from the RT-PCR reads with MiXCR, one row per CDR3 protein. The table records roughly 200,000 distinct CDR3 sequences, 35% to 50% of them present only once. Sequencing used blood, either unsorted or a sorted T cell fraction (not recorded which). These receptors all come from a human donor who was either an allogeneic HSCT recipient or a stem cell or donor lymphocyte infusion donor (not recorded which). It is not recorded whose cells these are; they may come from a transplant donor. Each CDR3 is given with its conserved first and last residue. The order of the fields is clone size, J gene, CDR3 length, D gene, V gene, CDR3 DNA, CDR3 protein. A D gene is named only where the DNA matches it firmly. Clone size is not always given. Where it is, it says once, few, many or a class for expanded clones.

size: NA
J: TRBJ1-4
length: 13
D: NA
V: TRBV24-1
DNA: TGTGCCACTCAAGATCCTGGGGGCGAAAAACTGTTTTTT
CDR3: CATQDPGGEKLFF

size: NA
J: TRBJ2-3
length: 14
D: NA
V: TRBV4-3
DNA: TGCGCCAGCAGCCACGGAGGGCCCAGAGATACGCAGTATTTT
CDR3: CASSHGGPRDTQYF

size: NA
J: TRBJ2-3
length: 14
D: NA
V: TRBV15
DNA: TGTGCCACCAGCGCAGACACAGGTGCAGATACGCAGTATTTT
CDR3: CATSADTGADTQYF

size: NA
J: TRBJ1-2
length: 14
D: TRBD1
V: TRBV29-1
DNA: TGCAGCGTTCTCCCCGGGACAGGGGGCGCGGGCTACACCTTC
CDR3: CSVLPGTGGAGYTF

size: NA
J: TRBJ1-2
length: 14
D: TRBD1
V: TRBV5-5
DNA: TGTGCCAGCAGATCACAGGGGAGACCCTATGGCTACACCTTC
CDR3: CASRSQGRPYGYTF

size: few
J: TRBJ1-2
length: 14
D: NA
V: TRBV12-3/TRBV12-4
DNA: TGTGCCAGCGTATGGGGCGCCGCTAACTATGGCTACACCTTC
CDR3: CASVWGAANYGYTF

size: few
J: TRBJ2-3
length: 15
D: NA
V: TRBV10-3
DNA: TGTGCCATCAGTGGAGAACTAGCTATGACAGATACGCAGTATTTT
CDR3: CAISGELAMTDTQYF

size: few
J: TRBJ1-4
length: 16
D: NA
V: TRBV15
DNA: TGTGCCACCACCTCCCGGAGGGACGGATCTAATGAAAAACTGTTTTTT
CDR3: CATTSRRDGSNEKLFF

size: NA
J: TRBJ2-7
length: 14
D: TRBD2
V: TRBV20-1
DNA: TGCAGTGCTACCACTAGCGGGAGATTTGAGGAGCAGTACTTC
CDR3: CSATTSGRFEEQYF

size: NA
J: TRBJ2-1
length: 11
D: NA
V: TRBV12-3/TRBV12-4
DNA: TGTGCCAGCAGTTTATTACACGAGCAGTTCTTC
CDR3: CASSLLHEQFF

size: NA
J: TRBJ2-1
length: 15
D: NA
V: TRBV24-1
DNA: TGTGCCACCAGTGGCCGTTCGTGGGAGAGACCTGAGCAGTTCTTC
CDR3: CATSGRSWERPEQFF

size: NA
J: TRBJ1-6
length: 15
D: NA
V: TRBV3-1
DNA: TGTGCCAGCAGCCCCCTAGGGCTGACGAATTCACCCCTCCACTTT
CDR3: CASSPLGLTNSPLHF

size: NA
J: TRBJ2-2
length: 17
D: NA
V: TRBV28
DNA: TGTGCCAGCAGTCCGATTAGGGGGAGAACGAACACCGGGGAGCTGTTTTTT
CDR3: CASSPIRGRTNTGELFF

size: NA
J: TRBJ2-5
length: 15
D: NA
V: TRBV24-1
DNA: TGTGCCACCAGTGATGGGGACTTGCCCCAAGAGACCCAGTACTTC
CDR3: CATSDGDLPQETQYF

size: few
J: TRBJ1-2
length: 17
D: NA
V: TRBV12-3/TRBV12-4
DNA: TGTGCCAGCAGTTTGGTCTTCGGGGGACCCCCCTCCTATGGCTACACCTTC
CDR3: CASSLVFGGPPSYGYTF

size: few
J: TRBJ2-7
length: 11
D: TRBD1
V: TRBV12-3/TRBV12-4
DNA: TGTGCCAGCAGTTACAGGGGGGAGCAGTACTTC
CDR3: CASSYRGEQYF

size: NA
J: TRBJ1-2
length: 14
D: NA
V: TRBV18
DNA: TGTGCCAGCTCACCACCGTCGGCTGAGTACGGCTACACCTTC
CDR3: CASSPPSAEYGYTF

size: NA
J: TRBJ1-3
length: 17
D: TRBD1
V: TRBV6-6
DNA: TGTGCCAGCAGTTACTCGGGACAGGGTCCCTCTGGAAACACCATATATTTT
CDR3: CASSYSGQGPSGNTIYF

size: few
J: TRBJ2-1
length: 15
D: TRBD1
V: TRBV6-5
DNA: TGTGCCAGCAGTTACTCGGACAGGGTCTACAATGAGCAGTTCTTC
CDR3: CASSYSDRVYNEQFF

size: NA
J: TRBJ2-7
length: 13
D: NA
V: TRBV2
DNA: TGTGCCAGCACTATACCGGGGGCCTACGAGCAGTACTTC
CDR3: CASTIPGAYEQYF

size: NA
J: TRBJ1-6
length: 14
D: NA
V: TRBV6-1
DNA: TGTGCCAGCAGTGAAGGCCCAGGGACGGACCCCCTCCACTTT
CDR3: CASSEGPGTDPLHF

size: many
J: TRBJ1-5
length: 13
D: NA
V: TRBV12-3/TRBV12-4
DNA: TGTGCCAGCAGTTACAAATGGGATCAGCCCCAGCATTTT
CDR3: CASSYKWDQPQHF

size: NA
J: TRBJ1-1
length: 12
D: NA
V: TRBV30
DNA: TGTGCCTGGGAAGACAGCGACACTGAAGCTTTCTTT
CDR3: CAWEDSDTEAFF

size: NA
J: TRBJ2-3
length: 15
D: NA
V: TRBV6-2/TRBV6-3
DNA: TGTGCCAGCAGTTACGGGGGAGAACTTCCAGGTACGCAGTATTTT
CDR3: CASSYGGELPGTQYF

size: NA
J: TRBJ1-2
length: 18
D: NA
V: TRBV7-3
DNA: TGTGCCAGCAGCTTAATGTCTCGGAGCAGCCCCTTCTACTATGGCTACACCTTC
CDR3: CASSLMSRSSPFYYGYTF

size: few
J: TRBJ1-5
length: 13
D: NA
V: TRBV12-3/TRBV12-4
DNA: TGTGCCAGCAGTTTTTGGGAGAATCAGCCCCAGCATTTT
CDR3: CASSFWENQPQHF

size: NA
J: TRBJ1-5
length: 18
D: NA
V: TRBV6-6
DNA: TGTGCCAGCAGTTACTCACGAGGTAGGGTCGGCCGTGACCAGCCCCAGCATTTT
CDR3: CASSYSRGRVGRDQPQHF

size: NA
J: TRBJ2-1
length: 15
D: TRBD1
V: TRBV24-1
DNA: TGTGCCACCAGTGGGGGACAGGGGTTTGTCAATGAGCAGTTCTTC
CDR3: CATSGGQGFVNEQFF

size: NA
J: TRBJ1-3
length: 18
D: NA
V: TRBV7-9
DNA: TGTGCCAGCAGCTTAAGGCTTTGGAGGGACCACTCTGGAAACACCATATATTTT
CDR3: CASSLRLWRDHSGNTIYF

size: NA
J: TRBJ1-2
length: 16
D: NA
V: TRBV4-3
DNA: TGCGCCAGCAGCCAGGTGCTGGTGTCAGGGAATTTCGGCTACACCTTC
CDR3: CASSQVLVSGNFGYTF

size: NA
J: TRBJ2-5
length: 17
D: NA
V: TRBV11-2
DNA: TGTGCCAGCAGCTTCTTCGGGACACCATACTTCCAAGAGACCCAGTACTTC
CDR3: CASSFFGTPYFQETQYF

size: few
J: TRBJ1-4
length: 13
D: NA
V: TRBV29-1
DNA: TGCAGCGTTGAAGGGCAGGAAAATGAAAAACTGTTTTTT
CDR3: CSVEGQENEKLFF

size: few
J: TRBJ1-1
length: 14
D: NA
V: TRBV4-3
DNA: TGCGCCAGCAGCCAAGATCTAACGAGCCATGAAGCTTTCTTT
CDR3: CASSQDLTSHEAFF

size: NA
J: TRBJ1-2
length: 15
D: NA
V: TRBV27
DNA: TGTGCCAGCAGTTTATCCGTTGGGACAAACTATGGCTACACCTTC
CDR3: CASSLSVGTNYGYTF

size: NA
J: TRBJ2-2
length: 18
D: TRBD2
V: TRBV4-1
DNA: TGCGCCAGCAGCCAAGTACTAGCGGGATTGGCTGTGACCGGGGAGCTGTTTTTT
CDR3: CASSQVLAGLAVTGELFF

size: few
J: TRBJ1-2
length: 12
D: NA
V: TRBV29-1
DNA: TGCAGCGTTGATACGGGATTGTGGGGCTACACCTTC
CDR3: CSVDTGLWGYTF

size: NA
J: TRBJ2-1
length: 19
D: NA
V: TRBV6-5
DNA: TGTGCCAGCAGTCCACCCACCCAGCACCGGCGGGCGCCCTACAATGAGCAGTTCTTC
CDR3: CASSPPTQHRRAPYNEQFF

size: once
J: TRBJ2-6
length: 20
D: NA
V: TRBV2
DNA: TGTGCCAGCAGCCAAAAGGGATCGGGACACTCTAGCTCTGGGGCCAACGTCCTGACTTTC
CDR3: CASSQKGSGHSSSGANVLTF

size: NA
J: TRBJ2-4
length: 20
D: NA
V: TRBV12-3/TRBV12-4
DNA: TGTGCCAGCAGTTTAAGGGTGACAGGAGGGAGGCTACTAGGCAAAAACATTCAGTACTTC
CDR3: CASSLRVTGGRLLGKNIQYF

size: once
J: TRBJ1-3
length: 16
D: TRBD1
V: TRBV5-8
DNA: TGTGCCAGCAGCCACGGACAGGGAGTGGTTGGAAACACCATATATTTT
CDR3: CASSHGQGVVGNTIYF

size: NA
J: TRBJ2-1
length: 14
D: TRBD2
V: TRBV29-1
DNA: TGCAGCGTACCCACTAGCGGGAGGAGGAATGAGCAGTTCTTC
CDR3: CSVPTSGRRNEQFF

size: NA
J: TRBJ1-1
length: 13
D: NA
V: TRBV4-1
DNA: TGCGCCAGCACAGGGCTCATGAACACTGAAGCTTTCTTT
CDR3: CASTGLMNTEAFF

size: few
J: TRBJ2-7
length: 14
D: NA
V: TRBV9
DNA: TGTGCCAGCAGCGTAGTAGGGGACTCCTACGAGCAGTACTTC
CDR3: CASSVVGDSYEQYF